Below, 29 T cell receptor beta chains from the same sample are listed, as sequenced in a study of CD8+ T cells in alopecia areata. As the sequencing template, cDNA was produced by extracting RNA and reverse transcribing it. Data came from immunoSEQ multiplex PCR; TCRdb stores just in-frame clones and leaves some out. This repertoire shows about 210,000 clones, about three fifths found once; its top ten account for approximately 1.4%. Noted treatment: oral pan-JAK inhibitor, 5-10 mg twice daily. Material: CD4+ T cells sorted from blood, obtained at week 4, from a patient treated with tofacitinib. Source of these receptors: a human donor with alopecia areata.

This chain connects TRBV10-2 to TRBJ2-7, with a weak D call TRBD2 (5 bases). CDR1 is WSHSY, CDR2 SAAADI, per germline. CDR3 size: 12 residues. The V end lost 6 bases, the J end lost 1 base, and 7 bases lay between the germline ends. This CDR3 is CASRGSSYEQYF. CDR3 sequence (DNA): TGCGCCAGCAGGGGGAGTTCCTACGAGCAGTACTTC.

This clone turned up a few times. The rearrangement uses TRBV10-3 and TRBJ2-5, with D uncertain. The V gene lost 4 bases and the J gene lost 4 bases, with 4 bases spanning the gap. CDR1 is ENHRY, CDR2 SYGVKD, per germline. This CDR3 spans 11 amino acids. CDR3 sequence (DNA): TGTGCCATCAGTGTCGGAGAGACCCAGTACTTC. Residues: CAISVGETQYF.

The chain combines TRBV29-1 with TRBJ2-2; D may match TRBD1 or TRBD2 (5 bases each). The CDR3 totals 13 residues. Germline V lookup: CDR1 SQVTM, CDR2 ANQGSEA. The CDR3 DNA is TGCAGTGTTCGGGGACCGAACACCGGGGAGCTGTTTTTT. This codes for CSVRGPNTGELFF.

For the CDR3, the DNA is TGTGCCAGCATCCCACAAGAGGGTCGTCAGTTCTTC. Protein product: CASIPQEGRQFF. V gene TRBV7-8 combines with J gene TRBJ2-1; a weak D match, TRBD2 (5 bases). The germline CDR1 and CDR2 sequences are SGHVS and FQNEAQ. V shed 7 bases and J shed 13 bases, with 17 bases lying between them. This CDR3 has 12 amino acids.

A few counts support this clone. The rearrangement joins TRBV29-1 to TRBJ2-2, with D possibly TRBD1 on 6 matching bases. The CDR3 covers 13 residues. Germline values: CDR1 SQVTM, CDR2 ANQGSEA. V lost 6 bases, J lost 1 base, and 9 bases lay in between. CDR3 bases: TGCAGCGTGGACAGCGAGAACACCGGGGAGCTGTTTTTT. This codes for CSVDSENTGELFF.

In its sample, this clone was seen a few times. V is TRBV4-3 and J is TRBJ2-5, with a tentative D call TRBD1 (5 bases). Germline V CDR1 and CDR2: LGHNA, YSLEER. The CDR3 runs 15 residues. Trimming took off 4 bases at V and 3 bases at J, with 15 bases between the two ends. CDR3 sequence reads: CASSRSVTEKETQYF. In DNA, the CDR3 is TGCGCCAGCAGCCGATCCGTGACAGAGAAAGAGACCCAGTACTTC.

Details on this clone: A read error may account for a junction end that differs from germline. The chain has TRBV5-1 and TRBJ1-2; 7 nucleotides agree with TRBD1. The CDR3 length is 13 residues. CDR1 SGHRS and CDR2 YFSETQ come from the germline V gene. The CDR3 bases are TGTGCCAGCAGCTACGGGACAGAGTATGGCTACACCTTC. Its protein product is CASSYGTEYGYTF.

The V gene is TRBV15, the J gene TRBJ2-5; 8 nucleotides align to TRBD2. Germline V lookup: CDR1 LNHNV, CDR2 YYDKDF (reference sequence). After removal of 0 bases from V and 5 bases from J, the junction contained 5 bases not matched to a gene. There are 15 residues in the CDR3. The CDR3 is CATSRDPRGGETQYF. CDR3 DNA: TGTGCCACCAGCAGAGACCCCCGGGGGGGTGAGACCCAGTACTTC. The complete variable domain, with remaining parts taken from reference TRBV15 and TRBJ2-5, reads DAMVIQNPRYQVTQFGKPVTLSCSQTLNHNVMYWYQQKSSQAPKLLFHYYDKDFNNEADTPDNFQSRRPNTSFCFLDIRSPGLGDTAMYLCATSRDPRGGETQYFGPGTRLLVL.

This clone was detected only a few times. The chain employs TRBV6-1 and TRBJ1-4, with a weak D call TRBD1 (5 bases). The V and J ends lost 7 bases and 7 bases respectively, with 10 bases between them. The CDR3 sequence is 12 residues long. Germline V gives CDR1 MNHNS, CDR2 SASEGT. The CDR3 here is CASTGAGEKLFF. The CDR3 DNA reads TGTGCCAGCACCGGGGCCGGTGAAAAACTGTTTTTT.

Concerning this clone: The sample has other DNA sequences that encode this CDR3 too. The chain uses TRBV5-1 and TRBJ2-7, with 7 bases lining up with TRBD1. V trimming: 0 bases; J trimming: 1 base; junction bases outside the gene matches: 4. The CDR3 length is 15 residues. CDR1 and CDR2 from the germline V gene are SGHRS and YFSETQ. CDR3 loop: CASSLAGTASYEQYF. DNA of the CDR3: TGCGCCAGCAGCTTGGCCGGGACAGCTTCCTACGAGCAGTACTTC.

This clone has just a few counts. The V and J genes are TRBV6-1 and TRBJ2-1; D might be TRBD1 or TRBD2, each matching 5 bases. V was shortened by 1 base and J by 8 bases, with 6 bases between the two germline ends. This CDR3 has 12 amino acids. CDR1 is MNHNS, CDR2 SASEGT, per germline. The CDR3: CASSEVGDEQFF. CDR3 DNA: TGTGCCAGCAGTGAAGTGGGGGATGAGCAGTTCTTC.

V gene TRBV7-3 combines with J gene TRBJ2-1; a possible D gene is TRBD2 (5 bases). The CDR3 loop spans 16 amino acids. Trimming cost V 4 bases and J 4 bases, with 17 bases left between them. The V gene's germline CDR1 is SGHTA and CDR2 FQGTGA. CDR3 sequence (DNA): TGTGCCAGCAGCTCGCTTCGTCCGTCGGGATACAATGAGCAGTTCTTC. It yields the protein CASSSLRPSGYNEQFF.

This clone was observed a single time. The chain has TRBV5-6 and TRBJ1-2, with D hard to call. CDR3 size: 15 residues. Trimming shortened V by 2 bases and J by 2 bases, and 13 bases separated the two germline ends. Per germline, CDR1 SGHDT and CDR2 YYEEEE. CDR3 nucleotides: TGTGCCAGCAGCTTAAACACAGACCTCAACTATGGCTACACCTTC. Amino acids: CASSLNTDLNYGYTF.

In DNA, the CDR3 is TGTGCCAGCAGTTACATCAGACAGGGAAATTCACCCCTCCACTTT. Its translation: CASSYIRQGNSPLHF. The J gene is TRBJ1-6, the V gene TRBV6-5; 7 nucleotides match TRBD1. Per the germline V gene, CDR1 is MNHEY and CDR2 is SVGAGI. V shed 2 bases and J 7 bases; nucleotides not matched to a gene: 5. This CDR3 comprises 15 residues.

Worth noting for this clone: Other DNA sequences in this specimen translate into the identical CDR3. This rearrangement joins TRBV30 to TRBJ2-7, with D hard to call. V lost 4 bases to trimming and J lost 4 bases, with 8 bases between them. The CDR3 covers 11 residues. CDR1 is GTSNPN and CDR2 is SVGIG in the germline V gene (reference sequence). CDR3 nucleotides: TGTGCCTGGACGGGCTCATACGAGCAGTACTTC. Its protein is CAWTGSYEQYF.

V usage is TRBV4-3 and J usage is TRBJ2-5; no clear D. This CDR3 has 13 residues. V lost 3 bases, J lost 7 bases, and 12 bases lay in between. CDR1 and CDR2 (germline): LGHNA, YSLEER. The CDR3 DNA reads TGCGCCAGCAGCCAGGGCGTGGGTGGGACCCAGTACTTC. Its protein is CASSQGVGGTQYF.

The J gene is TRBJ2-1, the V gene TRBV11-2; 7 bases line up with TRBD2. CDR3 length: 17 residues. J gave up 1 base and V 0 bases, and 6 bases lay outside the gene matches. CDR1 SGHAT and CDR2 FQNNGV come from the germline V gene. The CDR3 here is CASSLEAGRGSYNEQFF. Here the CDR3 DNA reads TGTGCCAGCAGCTTAGAGGCGGGGCGGGGGTCCTACAATGAGCAGTTCTTC.

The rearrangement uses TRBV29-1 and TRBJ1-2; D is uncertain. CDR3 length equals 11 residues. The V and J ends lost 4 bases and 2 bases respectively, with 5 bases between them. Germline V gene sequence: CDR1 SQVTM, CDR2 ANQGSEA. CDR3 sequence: CSVAGNYGYTF. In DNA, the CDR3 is TGCAGCGTTGCGGGGAACTATGGCTACACCTTC.

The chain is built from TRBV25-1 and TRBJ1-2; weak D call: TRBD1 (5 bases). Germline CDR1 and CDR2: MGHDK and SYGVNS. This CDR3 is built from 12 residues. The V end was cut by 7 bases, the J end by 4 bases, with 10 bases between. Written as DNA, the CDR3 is TGTGCCAGCAAGGACACCGTCTATGGCTACACCTTC. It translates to CASKDTVYGYTF.

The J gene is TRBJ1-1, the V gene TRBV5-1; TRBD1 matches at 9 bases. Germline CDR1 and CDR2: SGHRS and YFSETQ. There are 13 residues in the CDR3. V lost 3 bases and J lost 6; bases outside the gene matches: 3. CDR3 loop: CASSSTGGSEAFF. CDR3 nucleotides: TGCGCCAGCAGCTCTACAGGGGGCTCTGAAGCTTTCTTT.

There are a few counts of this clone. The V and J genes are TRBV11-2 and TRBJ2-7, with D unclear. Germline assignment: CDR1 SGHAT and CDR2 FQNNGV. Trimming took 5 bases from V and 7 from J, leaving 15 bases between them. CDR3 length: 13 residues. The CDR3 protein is CASSLRTDTEQYF. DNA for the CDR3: TGTGCCAGCAGCCTCCGGACGGATACGGAGCAGTACTTC. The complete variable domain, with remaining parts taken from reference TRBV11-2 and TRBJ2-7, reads EAGVAQSPRYKIIEKRQSVAFWCNPISGHATLYWYQQILGQGPKLLIQFQNNGVVDDSQLPKDRFSAERLKGVDSTLKIQPAKLEDSAVYLCASSLRTDTEQYFGPGTRLTVT.

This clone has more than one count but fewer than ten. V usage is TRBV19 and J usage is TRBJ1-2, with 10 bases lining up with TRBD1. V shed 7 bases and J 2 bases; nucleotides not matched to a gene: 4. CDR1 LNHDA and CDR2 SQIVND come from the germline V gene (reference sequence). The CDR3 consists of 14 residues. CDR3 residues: CASTGTGENYGYTF. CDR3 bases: TGTGCCAGTACCGGGACAGGGGAGAACTATGGCTACACCTTC. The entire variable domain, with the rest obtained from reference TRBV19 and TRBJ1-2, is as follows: DGGITQSPKYLFRKEGQNVTLSCEQNLNHDAMYWYRQDPGQGLRLIYYSQIVNDFQKGDIAEGYSVSREKKESFPLTVTSAQKNPTAFYLCASTGTGENYGYTFGSGTRLTVV.

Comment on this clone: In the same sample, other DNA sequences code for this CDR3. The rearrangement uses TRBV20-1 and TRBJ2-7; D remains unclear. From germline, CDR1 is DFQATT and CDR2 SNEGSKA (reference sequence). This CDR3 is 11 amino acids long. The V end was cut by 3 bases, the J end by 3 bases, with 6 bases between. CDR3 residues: CSARVLYEQYF. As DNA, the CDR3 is TGCAGTGCTAGGGTGCTCTACGAGCAGTACTTC.

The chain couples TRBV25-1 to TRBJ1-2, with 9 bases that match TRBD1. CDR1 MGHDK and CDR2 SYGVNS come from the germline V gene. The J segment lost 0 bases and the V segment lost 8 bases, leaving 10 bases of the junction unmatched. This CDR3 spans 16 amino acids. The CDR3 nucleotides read TGTGCCAGCTCTCAGGACAGGGGCACTTCTAACTATGGCTACACCTTC. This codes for CASSQDRGTSNYGYTF.

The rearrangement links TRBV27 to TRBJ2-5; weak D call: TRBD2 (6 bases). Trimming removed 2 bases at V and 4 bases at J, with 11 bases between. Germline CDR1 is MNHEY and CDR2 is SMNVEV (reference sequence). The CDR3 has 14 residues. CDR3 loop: CASSLLGGGETQYF. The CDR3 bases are TGTGCCAGCAGTTTACTCGGGGGAGGAGAGACCCAGTACTTC.

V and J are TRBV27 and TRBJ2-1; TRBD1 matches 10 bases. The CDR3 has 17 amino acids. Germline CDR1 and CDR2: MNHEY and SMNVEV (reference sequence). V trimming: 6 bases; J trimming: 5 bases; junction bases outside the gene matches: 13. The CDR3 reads CASRPGQGPIGHNEQFF. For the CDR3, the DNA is TGTGCCAGCAGACCGGGACAGGGGCCCATAGGGCACAATGAGCAGTTCTTC.

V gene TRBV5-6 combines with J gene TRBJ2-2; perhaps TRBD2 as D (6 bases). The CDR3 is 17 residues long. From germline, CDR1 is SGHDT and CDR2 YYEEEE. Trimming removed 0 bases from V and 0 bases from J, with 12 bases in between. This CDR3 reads CASSLGLVAANTGELFF. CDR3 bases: TGTGCCAGCAGCTTGGGATTGGTAGCGGCGAACACCGGGGAGCTGTTTTTT.

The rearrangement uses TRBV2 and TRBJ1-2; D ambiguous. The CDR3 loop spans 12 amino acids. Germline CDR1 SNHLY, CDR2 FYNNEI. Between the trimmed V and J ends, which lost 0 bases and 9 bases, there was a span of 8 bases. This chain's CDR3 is CASSEALRRYTF. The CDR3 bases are TGTGCCAGCAGTGAAGCGCTTCGTCGCTACACCTTC.

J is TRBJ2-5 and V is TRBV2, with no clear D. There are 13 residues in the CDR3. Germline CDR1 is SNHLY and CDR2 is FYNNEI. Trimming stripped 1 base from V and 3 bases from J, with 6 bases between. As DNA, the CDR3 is TGTGCCAGCAGTGAAGTCCTTGAAGAGACCCAGTACTTC. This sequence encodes CASSEVLEETQYF.